The following is a T cell receptor beta chain sequence with its context. It has no known antigen specificity. Per-base quality was not reported, and no clone a single base away is much larger than it. The CDR3 goes from the cysteine to the phenylalanine over 17 residues. This entry keeps only the CDR3 DNA: 51 bases, framed from base 1. The V and J ends are trimmed by 4 bases and 0 bases, leaving 16 bases between them. Reading the germline V gene gives CDR1 MDHEN and CDR2 SYDVKM. Each collaborating institution followed its own protocols to collect whole blood in K2EDTA tubes. For TCRbeta analysis, collaborator samples were shipped as frozen whole blood, as isolated PBMCs, or as DNA extracted from either sample type. The source of the sample is a study of blood T cell repertoires in COVID-19 (dated by TCRdb to about 2020). Broadly, across the study: Samples covering the acute and convalescent phases of COVID-19 were provided by collaborators in the United States, Italy and Spain. The repertoires were released in a freely available public database intended as a resource for research on the immune response to SARS-CoV-2. The dataset comprised deeply sampled blood TCRbeta repertoires from subjects exposed to, actively infected with, or recovered from COVID-19. The sample metadata nearly always contained a de-identified subject ID, COVID-19 status, age in years and sex. Where HLA class I and class II types were available, the types were taken from metadata supplied by the sample provider, not from assay-based typing. The material from the prospective study consisted of cDNA or gDNA derived from T cells, B-cell-depleted T cells, or PBMCs. Samples came from the ongoing ImmuneRACE study (first 160 participants) plus 1,254 subjects from 6 global collaborators.

TCRbeta CDR3 regions were amplified from genomic DNA by means of the immunoSEQ Assay, a bias-controlled multiplex PCR. As for the authors' bioinformatics: Within the assay, amplification of reference gene primers was used to estimate how many nucleated cells each sample contained. To quantify the absolute abundance of each unique TCRbeta CDR3 rearrangement, sequence reads were collapsed and filtered. Productive Simpson clonality was computed per sample as the square root of Simpson's diversity index over productive rearrangements. As stored in TCRdb, this immuneACCESS dataset retains in-frame rearrangements with V and J assigned. A fraction of the clones does not appear; measured against another copy, unresolved V genes explain less than half of the discrepancy, and the remainder lacks a known reason. That table supplies the V and J calls and clone size; D and trimming were determined from the DNA. The table for this sample lists about 220,000 clones; 80% to 85% of them were counted only once. Of the sample, about 20% falls within the top ten clones.

Study-wide findings and limitations: Clinical and demographic metadata were provided uncurated, with the amount varying by source and participant.

Input material: peripheral blood. The TCR comes from a man in his thirties or forties with active or convalescent COVID-19. The chain uses TRBV28 and TRBJ1-3, with an unclear D gene assignment. The nucleotide sequence reads TGTGCCAGCAGTTCTCCGGTGGGCAGTCCCTCTGGAAACACCATATATTTT. This gives the protein CASSSPVGSPSGNTIYF.